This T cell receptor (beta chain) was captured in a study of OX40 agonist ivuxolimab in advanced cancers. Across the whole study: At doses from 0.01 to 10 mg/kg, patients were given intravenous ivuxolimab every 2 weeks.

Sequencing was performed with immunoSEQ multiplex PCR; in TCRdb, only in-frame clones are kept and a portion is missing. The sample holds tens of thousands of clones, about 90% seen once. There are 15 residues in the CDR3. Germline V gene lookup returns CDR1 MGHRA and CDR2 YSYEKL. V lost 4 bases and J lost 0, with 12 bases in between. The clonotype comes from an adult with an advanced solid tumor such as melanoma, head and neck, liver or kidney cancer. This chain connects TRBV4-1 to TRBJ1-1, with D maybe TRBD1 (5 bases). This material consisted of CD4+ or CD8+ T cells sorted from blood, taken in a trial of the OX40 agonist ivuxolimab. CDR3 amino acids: CASSPGWQMNTEAFF. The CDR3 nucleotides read TGCGCCAGCAGCCCAGGGTGGCAGATGAACACTGAAGCTTTCTTT.